This T cell receptor beta chain was identified in a study of response to subunit inactivated influenza vaccine. General observations from the study: Each seasonal influenza vaccination recruits few new T cells, the authors suggested.

MiXCR, run by TCRdb on the RT-PCR reads, gives a single entry per CDR3 protein. The profile shows 550,000 to 800,000 distinct CDR3 sequences, about a sixth of them singletons. About this clonotype itself: The antigen is not known.

This CDR3 has 13 amino acids. Per the germline V gene, CDR1 is KGHSH and CDR2 is LQKENI. V was clipped by 3 bases and J by 7 bases, with 10 bases between them. The chain has TRBV18 and TRBJ2-1; no definite D call. This sequence was found in a man aged 45-65 years who received an inactivated influenza vaccine. Sequenced here: PBMCs from blood, sampled 11 to 12 days after vaccination. CDR3 loop: CASSPFGSNEQFF. DNA of the CDR3: TGTGCCAGCTCACCGTTTGGGTCAAATGAGCAGTTCTTC.